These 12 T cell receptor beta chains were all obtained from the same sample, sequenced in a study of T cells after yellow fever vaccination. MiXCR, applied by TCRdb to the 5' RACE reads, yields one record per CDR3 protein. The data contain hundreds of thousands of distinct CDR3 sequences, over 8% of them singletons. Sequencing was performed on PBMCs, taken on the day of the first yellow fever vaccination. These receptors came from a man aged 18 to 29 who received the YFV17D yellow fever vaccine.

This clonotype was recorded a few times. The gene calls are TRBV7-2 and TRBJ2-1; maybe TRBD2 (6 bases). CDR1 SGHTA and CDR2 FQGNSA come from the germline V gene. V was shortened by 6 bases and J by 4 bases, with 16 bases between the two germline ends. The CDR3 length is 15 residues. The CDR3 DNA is TGTGCCAGCAGGGGGGGTGCGGGCGGTTACAATGAGCAGTTCTTC. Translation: CASRGGAGGYNEQFF.

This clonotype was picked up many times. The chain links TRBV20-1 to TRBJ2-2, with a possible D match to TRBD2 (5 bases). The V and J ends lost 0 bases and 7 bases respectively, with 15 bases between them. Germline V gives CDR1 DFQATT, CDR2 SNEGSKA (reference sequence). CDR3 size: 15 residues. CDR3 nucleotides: TGCAGTGCTAGAGATCCGCAAAGGGAGATCGGGGAGCTGTTTTTT. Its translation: CSARDPQREIGELFF.

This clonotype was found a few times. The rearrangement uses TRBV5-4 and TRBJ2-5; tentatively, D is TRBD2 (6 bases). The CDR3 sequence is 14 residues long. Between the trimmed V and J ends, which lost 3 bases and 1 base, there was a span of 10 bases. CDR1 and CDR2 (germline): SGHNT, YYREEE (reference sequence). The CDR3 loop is CASSSRGSQETQYF. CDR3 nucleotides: TGTGCCAGCAGCTCCCGGGGGAGCCAAGAGACCCAGTACTTC.

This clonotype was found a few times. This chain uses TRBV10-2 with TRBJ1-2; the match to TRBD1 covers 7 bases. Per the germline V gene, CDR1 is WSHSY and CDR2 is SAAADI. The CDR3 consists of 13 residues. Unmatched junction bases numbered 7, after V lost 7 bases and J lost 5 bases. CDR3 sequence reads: CASNPGQYYGYTF. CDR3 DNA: TGCGCCAGCAACCCGGGACAGTATTATGGCTACACCTTC.

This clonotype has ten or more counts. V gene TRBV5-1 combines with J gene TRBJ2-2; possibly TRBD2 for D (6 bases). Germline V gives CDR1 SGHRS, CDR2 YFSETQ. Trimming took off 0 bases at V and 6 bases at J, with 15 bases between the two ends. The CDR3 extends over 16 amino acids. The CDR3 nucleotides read TGCGCCAGCAGCTTGGCGTTCGGGGGAAGGGCCGGGGAGCTGTTTTTT. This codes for CASSLAFGGRAGELFF.

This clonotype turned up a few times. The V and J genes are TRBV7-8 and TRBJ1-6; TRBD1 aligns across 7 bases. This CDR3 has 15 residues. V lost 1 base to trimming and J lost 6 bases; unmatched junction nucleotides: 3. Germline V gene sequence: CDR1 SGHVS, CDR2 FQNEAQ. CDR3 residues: CASSLGRDSNSPLHF. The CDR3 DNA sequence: TGTGCCAGCAGCTTAGGCCGGGACAGTAATTCACCCCTCCACTTT.

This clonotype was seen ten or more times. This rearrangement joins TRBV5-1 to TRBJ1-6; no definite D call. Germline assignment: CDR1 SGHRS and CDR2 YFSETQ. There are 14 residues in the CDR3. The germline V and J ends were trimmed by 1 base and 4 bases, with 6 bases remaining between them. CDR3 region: CASSLTSYNSPLHF. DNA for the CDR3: TGCGCCAGCAGCTTGACATCTTATAATTCACCCCTCCACTTT.

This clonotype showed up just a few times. In DNA, the CDR3 is TGTGCCAGCAGCGTAGGCGGGCGGGGGGGCTACCAAGAGACCCAGTACTTC. This sequence encodes CASSVGGRGGYQETQYF. This rearrangement joins TRBV9 to TRBJ2-5; the match to TRBD2 covers 9 bases. J lost 0 bases, V lost 0 bases, and 6 bases had no gene match. From germline, CDR1 is SGDLS and CDR2 YYNGEE. The CDR3 covers 17 residues.

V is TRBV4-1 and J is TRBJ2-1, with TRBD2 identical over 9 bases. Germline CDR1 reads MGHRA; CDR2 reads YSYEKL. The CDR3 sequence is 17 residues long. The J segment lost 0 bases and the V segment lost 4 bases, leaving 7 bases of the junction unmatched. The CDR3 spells CASSPKRGASSYNEQFF. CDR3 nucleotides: TGCGCCAGCAGCCCTAAGCGGGGGGCCAGCTCCTACAATGAGCAGTTCTTC.

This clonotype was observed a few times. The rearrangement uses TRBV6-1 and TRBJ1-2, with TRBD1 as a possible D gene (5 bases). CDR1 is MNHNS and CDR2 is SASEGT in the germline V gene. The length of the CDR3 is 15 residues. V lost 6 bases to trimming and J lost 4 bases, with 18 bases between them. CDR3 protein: CASSQSPPGVYGYTF. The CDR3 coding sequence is TGTGCCAGCAGCCAAAGCCCCCCGGGGGTCTATGGCTACACCTTC.

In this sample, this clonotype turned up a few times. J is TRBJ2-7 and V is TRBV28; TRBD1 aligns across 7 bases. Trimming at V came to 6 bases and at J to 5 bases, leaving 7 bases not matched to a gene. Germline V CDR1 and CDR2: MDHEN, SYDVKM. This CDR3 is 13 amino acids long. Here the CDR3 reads CASRRTGAHEQYV. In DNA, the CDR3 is TGTGCCAGCAGACGAACAGGGGCCCACGAGCAGTACGTC.

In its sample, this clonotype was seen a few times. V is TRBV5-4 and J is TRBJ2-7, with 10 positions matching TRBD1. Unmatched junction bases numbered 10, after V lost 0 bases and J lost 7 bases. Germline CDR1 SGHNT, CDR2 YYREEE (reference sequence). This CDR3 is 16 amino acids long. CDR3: CASSLDHGTGVREQYV. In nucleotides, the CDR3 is TGTGCCAGCAGCTTGGATCATGGGACAGGGGTGCGGGAGCAGTACGTC.